The clone carrying this T cell receptor (beta chain) was recorded only once. The source of the sample is a study of blood T cell repertoires in COVID-19. Per the authors' pipeline: Reference gene primers were amplified, and this amplification served to estimate nucleated cell counts. Using immunoSEQ multiplex PCR, the repertoire was profiled, and TCRdb retains in-frame clones only, with some absent. That table is the source of V, J and clone size, and D and trimming were worked out from the DNA. The sample has approximately 280,000 clones; 80% to 90% are singletons. The clonotype originates from a man between 35 and 55 years old with acute or convalescent COVID-19. The material sequenced was peripheral blood.

DNA of the CDR3: TGTGCCAGCCTTAGGCAGGGGGCGGACAATGAGCAGTTCTTC. Encoded protein: CASLRQGADNEQFF. The V and J genes are TRBV6-5 and TRBJ2-1; 8 bases line up with TRBD1. Germline loops: CDR1 MNHEY, CDR2 SVGAGI. Unmatched junction bases numbered 8, after V lost 8 bases and J lost 5 bases. The CDR3 has 14 residues.